Following are 20 T cell receptor beta chains from one sample sequenced in a study of Ad26.COV2.S vaccination and SARS-CoV-2 variants. Repertoires were generated with immunoSEQ multiplex PCR, while TCRdb's copy carries only in-frame clones and drops some. The data hold 350,000 to 500,000 clones, with approximately 92% observed a single time. Noted treatment: approximately 18 received Ad26.COV2.S at low or high dose, single or two shots; roughly 5 received placebo; per-sample allocation not given. Samples were taken on day 63 after the first vaccine or placebo injection. This material consisted of peripheral blood, taken in a trial of Ad26.COV2.S vaccine versus placebo. Source of these receptors: a person aged 18-65 years who received the Ad26.COV2.S COVID-19 vaccine or a placebo.

The chain has TRBV11-2 and TRBJ2-5; D is perhaps TRBD1 (5 bases). V was cut by 6 bases and J by 5 bases, with 16 bases left in between. Germline V CDR1 and CDR2: SGHAT, FQNNGV. This CDR3 has 14 residues. The DNA of the CDR3 is TGTGCCAGCAGATCCGACAGCTCCCGGGAGACCCAGTACTTC. Translation: CASRSDSSRETQYF.

The chain employs TRBV10-3 and TRBJ1-1; 9 bases are shared with TRBD1. CDR3 length: 13 amino acids. CDR1 is ENHRY, CDR2 SYGVKD, per germline. The V segment lost 10 bases and the J segment 12 bases; nucleotides outside the gene matches: 15. In DNA, the CDR3 is TGTGCCACCAGAGTTGACGGACAGGGGTTGTCTTTCTTT. This sequence encodes CATRVDGQGLSFF.

The chain recombines TRBV10-3 with TRBJ1-1, with D hard to call. V was pared by 0 bases and J by 1 base, with 3 bases between. This CDR3 region has 13 residues. Per germline, CDR1 ENHRY and CDR2 SYGVKD. CDR3 sequence: CAISESRNTEAFF. The CDR3 DNA reads as TGTGCCATCAGTGAGTCGCGGAACACTGAAGCTTTCTTT.

The rearrangement joins TRBV28 to TRBJ2-2; D is unclear. Germline lookup yields CDR1 MDHEN and CDR2 SYDVKM. The CDR3 contains 12 residues. The ends were cut back, 2 bases at V and 6 bases at J, with 4 bases in the middle. The chain's CDR3 is CASSLRSGELFF. DNA for the CDR3: TGTGCCAGCAGTTTAAGATCCGGGGAGCTGTTTTTT.

V and J are TRBV6-2 or TRBV6-3 and TRBJ2-7; no definite D call. The CDR3 has 12 residues. Germline V gene data show CDR1 as MNHEY and CDR2 as SVGEGT. The V and J ends lost 6 bases and 8 bases respectively, with 14 bases between them. The CDR3 sequence: CASSLGARQQYF. In DNA, the CDR3 is TGTGCCAGCAGCCTGGGCGCCCGTCAGCAGTACTTC.

The chain carries TRBV7-9 and TRBJ2-3; D is perhaps TRBD2 (6 bases). V lost 3 bases, J lost 0 bases, and 16 bases lay in between. Germline-derived CDR1 and CDR2 are SEHNR and FQNEAQ (reference sequence). This CDR3 region has 17 residues. The CDR3 region is CASSFKTAGTSTDTQYF. The CDR3 nucleotides are TGTGCCAGCAGCTTCAAGACCGCCGGGACTAGCACAGATACGCAGTATTTT.

The V and J genes are TRBV18 and TRBJ2-1; 9 nucleotides agree with TRBD2. The ends lost 3 bases at V and 5 bases at J; junction bases unmatched: 8. The CDR3 covers 16 residues. Germline assignment: CDR1 KGHSH and CDR2 LQKENI. The CDR3 sequence: CASSPSTSGPNNEQFF. CDR3 in DNA: TGTGCCAGCTCACCGTCGACTAGCGGACCAAACAATGAGCAGTTCTTC.

The chain recombines TRBV9 with TRBJ2-3; D gene uncertain. V lost 0 bases and J lost 2, with 13 bases in between. Germline V gene lookup returns CDR1 SGDLS and CDR2 YYNGEE. The CDR3 consists of 16 residues. The CDR3: CASSVEESLITDTQYF. CDR3 bases: TGTGCCAGCAGCGTAGAGGAGTCTCTGATCACAGATACGCAGTATTTT.

The rearrangement uses TRBV27 and TRBJ1-6; 11 bases line up with TRBD1. The germline CDR1 and CDR2 sequences are MNHEY and SMNVEV (reference sequence). With V trimmed by 0 bases and J by 6 bases, 10 bases remained unmatched. This CDR3 has 19 amino acids. This CDR3 reads CASSLSGQGALTLNSPLHF. In DNA, the CDR3 is TGTGCCAGCAGTTTATCTGGACAGGGGGCCCTGACTCTTAATTCACCCCTCCACTTT.

This rearrangement joins TRBV30 to TRBJ2-1; D is possibly TRBD1 (6 bases). This CDR3 is 12 amino acids long. CDR1 and CDR2 from the germline V gene are GTSNPN and SVGIG (reference sequence). Trimming pared 4 bases from V and 3 bases from J, leaving 7 bases between. CDR3 DNA: TGTGCCTGGACAGGGGACTACAATGAGCAGTTCTTC. Its translation: CAWTGDYNEQFF.

V usage is TRBV7-2 and J usage is TRBJ1-2, with 7 bases identical to TRBD1. V trimming: 1 base; J trimming: 9 bases; junction bases outside the gene matches: 5. The CDR3 has 13 residues. CDR1 is SGHTA, CDR2 FQGNSA, per germline. The DNA of the CDR3 is TGTGCCAGCAGCTTAGAGACAGGGCTGCGCTACACCTTC. Translation: CASSLETGLRYTF. Supplemented by reference TRBV7-2 and TRBJ1-2, the full variable domain reads GAGVSQSPSNKVTEKGKDVELRCDPISGHTALYWYRQSLGQGLEFLIYFQGNSAPDKSGLPSDRFSAERTGGSVSTLTIQRTQQEDSAVYLCASSLETGLRYTFGSGTRLTVV.

The genes are TRBV4-1 and TRBJ2-7; TRBD1 or TRBD2 may be the D gene (5 bases each). The V gene lost 0 bases and the J gene lost 12 bases, with 15 bases spanning the gap. CDR3 length: 13 residues. Germline CDR1 is MGHRA and CDR2 is YSYEKL. The chain's CDR3 is CASSQDLGTWGYF. DNA for the CDR3: TGCGCCAGCAGCCAAGATCTAGGGACCTGGGGGTACTTC.

The rearrangement links TRBV9 to TRBJ2-3; D is ambiguous. The germline V gene has CDR1 SGDLS and CDR2 YYNGEE. V was cut by 3 bases and J by 3 bases, with 17 bases left in between. CDR3 length: 16 residues. CDR3 region: CASSETIRRVTDTQYF. The CDR3 DNA reads TGTGCCAGCAGCGAAACAATCCGTAGGGTAACAGATACGCAGTATTTT. The variable domain in full, with the rest retrieved from reference TRBV9 and TRBJ2-3, is DSGVTQTPKHLITATGQRVTLRCSPRSGDLSVYWYQQSLDQGLQFLIQYYNGEERAKGNILERFSAQQFPDLHSELNLSSLELGDSALYFCASSETIRRVTDTQYFGPGTRLTVL.

The chain's CDR3 is CASSQDNTIYF. DNA for the CDR3: TGCGCCAGCAGCCAGGACAACACCATATATTTT. The gene calls are TRBV4-1 and TRBJ1-3, with no clear D. The length of the CDR3 is 11 residues. The ends were cut back, 3 bases at V and 7 bases at J, with 4 bases in the middle. Germline V gene lookup returns CDR1 MGHRA and CDR2 YSYEKL.

For this clone: The sample carries other DNA sequences with the same CDR3. The chain combines TRBV7-9 with TRBJ2-7; D not certain. CDR1 SEHNR and CDR2 FQNEAQ come from the germline V gene (reference sequence). The CDR3 spans 13 residues. The V end was cut by 0 bases, the J end by 1 base, with 4 bases between. The DNA for the CDR3 is TGTGCCAGCAGCTTAGCCTCATCCTACGAGCAGTACTTC. Protein product: CASSLASSYEQYF.

This chain joins TRBV28 and TRBJ2-3, with 12 bases aligning to TRBD2. Germline V CDR1 and CDR2: MDHEN, SYDVKM. The CDR3 loop spans 17 amino acids. J was trimmed by 2 bases and V by 7 bases; bases with no gene match: 10. The CDR3: CASTLGGTSGLTDTQYF. The CDR3 nucleotides read TGTGCCAGCACCTTAGGGGGGACTAGCGGGCTCACAGATACGCAGTATTTT.

The CDR3 DNA is TGTGCCAGCAGCTTGGTGCGGGGGGAGCCTGGAAACACCATATATTTT. This sequence encodes CASSLVRGEPGNTIYF. The gene calls are TRBV5-5 and TRBJ1-3; D perhaps matches TRBD1 (5 bases). CDR3 length: 16 amino acids. V was cut by 0 bases and J by 2 bases, with 12 bases left in between. In germline, CDR1 is SGHKS, CDR2 YYEKEE (reference sequence). Complete variable domain (other parts from reference TRBV5-5 and TRBJ1-3): DAGVTQSPTHLIKTRGQQVTLRCSPISGHKSVSWYQQVLGQGPQFIFQYYEKEERGRGNFPDRFSARQFPNYSSELNVNALLLGDSALYLCASSLVRGEPGNTIYFGEGSWLTVV.

The V and J genes are TRBV7-9 and TRBJ2-3, with D perhaps TRBD1 or TRBD2 (5 bases each). This CDR3 comprises 15 residues. Trimming took 1 base from V and 4 from J, leaving 12 bases between them. Germline CDR1 and CDR2: SEHNR and FQNEAQ (reference sequence). CDR3 DNA sequence: TGTGCCAGCAGCTTAGATGGTTTGGGGGCAGATACGCAGTATTTT. Amino acids: CASSLDGLGADTQYF.

The genes are TRBV25-1 and TRBJ2-1; TRBD1 matches at 10 bases. The V and J ends lost 4 bases and 2 bases, in that order; junction bases with no gene match: 11. This CDR3 has 18 amino acids. In germline, CDR1 is MGHDK, CDR2 SYGVNS. The CDR3 here is CASSGRPGTGAPYNEQFF. CDR3 coding DNA: TGTGCCAGCAGTGGACGTCCCGGGACAGGGGCTCCCTACAATGAGCAGTTCTTC.

In DNA, the CDR3 is TGTGCCAGCAGTGAGACAGGTTTCACTAATGAAAAACTGTTTTTT. This sequence encodes CASSETGFTNEKLFF. The chain couples TRBV2 to TRBJ1-4; perhaps TRBD1 as D (6 bases). V was trimmed by 3 bases and J by 2 bases, leaving 10 bases between them. CDR1 and CDR2 (germline): SNHLY, FYNNEI. This CDR3 has 15 amino acids.